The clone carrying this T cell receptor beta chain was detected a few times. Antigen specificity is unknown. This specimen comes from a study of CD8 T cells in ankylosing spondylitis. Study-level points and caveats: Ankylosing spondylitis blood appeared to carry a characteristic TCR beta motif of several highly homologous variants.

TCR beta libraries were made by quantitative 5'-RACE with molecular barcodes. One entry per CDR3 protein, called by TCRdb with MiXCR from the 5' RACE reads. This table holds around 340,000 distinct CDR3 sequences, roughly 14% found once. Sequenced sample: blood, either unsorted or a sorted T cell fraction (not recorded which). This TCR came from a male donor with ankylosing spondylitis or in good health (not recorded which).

The CDR3 DNA reads TGCAGTGCTGCACGGACAGTTAATGAAAAACTGTTTTTT. Translated: CSAARTVNEKLFF. The V gene is TRBV20-1, the J gene TRBJ1-4, with D tentatively TRBD1 (6 bases). There are 13 residues in the CDR3. Germline CDR1 DFQATT, CDR2 SNEGSKA (reference sequence). V lost 5 bases and J 4 bases, leaving 11 bases between the germline ends.